The T cell receptor (beta chain) described here comes from a study of blood T cells in healthy people across ages (dated by TCRdb to 2014 to 2015). About the investigation overall: In model experiments, template switching captured about one uniquely barcoded TCR beta cDNA molecule for every two T cells. The study measured age-related changes in TCR beta repertoire diversity using deep sequencing normalized with unique cDNA molecular identifiers. Donors were grouped into four age groups: young (average approximately 16 years), middle-aged (over 35), aged (roughly 62) and long-lived (over 80). Donors of different ages were randomly distributed across sequencing lanes to avoid experimental bias. The study analyzed two additional independent replicas of 1 million unique cDNA reads from the same blood draw for two donors, one aged 18 to 29 and one aged 80 or older.

The donors were about 40 Caucasian individuals from Russia, aged roughly 6 to 100 years, who were systemically healthy. Ten milliliters of peripheral blood were drawn from each donor into EDTA-treated Vacutainer tubes. Ficoll-Paque density-gradient centrifugation was used to isolate PBMCs, with at least 7 million per sample. Trizol reagent was used to extract total RNA from PBMCs, with at least 6 micrograms per sample. Naive CD45RAhigh/CD27high T cell percentages were measured by flow cytometry on a PBMC aliquot from every donor. The library was generated by 5' RACE. Sequencing was performed on an Illumina HiSeq 2500. A second PCR of 7 to 11 cycles was performed with a sample-barcoded 5' primer and a J-beta primer mix. A unique molecular identifier was introduced onto each TCR beta cDNA molecule by a template-switch 5' adaptor carrying 12 random nucleotides. Each sample yielded at least 3 million CDR3-containing paired-end reads. All of the RNA was converted into first-strand cDNA using the Mint cDNA synthesis kit, with a TRBC-specific oligonucleotide serving as the primer. After uracil-DNA glycosylase treatment, a first 18-cycle PCR used universal primers M1SS and BC2_uni_R on all cDNA. In the authors' own workflow: Each sample was normalized by randomly selecting 1 million high-quality reads, each carrying a distinct molecular identifier. Instead of being binned into consensus sequences, reads with shared molecular identifiers were discarded. MiTCR, with a Q25 quality threshold and the strictest error-elimination algorithm, was used for CDR3 identification, clonotype clustering and error correction. Lower-bound total TCR beta diversity was estimated with a nonparametric unseen species model using Euler transformation. TCRdb trimmed public reads at Q25 via fastp, called clones via MiXCR and kept in-frame beta chains. CDR3 protein duplicates are merged, each entry listing the most common genes and DNA. What appears here as the V and J calls and clone size reflects TCRdb's work, not the paper's. A total of about 670,000 distinct CDR3 sequences appear in this sample, about 50% of them only once. The ten largest make up around an eighth of the sample.

On this clonotype: Its antigen target is currently unknown. No quality values exist for individual bases; no much larger clone is one base distant.

The paper as a whole reports these results and caveats: Total diversity estimates from one million sequenced T cells were considered lower bounds and underestimates. The long-lived group showed more naive CD4+ T cells, fewer expanded clones and increased TCR diversity than the aged group, suggesting age selection. Because profiling used bulk unsorted PBMCs, naive and antigen-experienced compartments could not be compared conclusively. Observed TCR beta diversity per million T cells fell roughly linearly with age, and a significant reduction was already apparent by age approximately 40. The CMV infection status of donors was not known, potentially confounding age-related changes in expanded clonotypes. The percentage of naive T cells measured by flow cytometry correlated strongly with observed TCR beta diversity.

Trimmed from V: 2 bases; trimmed from J: 1 base; junction bases lacking a gene match: 10. Reading the germline V gene gives CDR1 SGHTA and CDR2 FQGNSA. Counted from cysteine to phenylalanine, this CDR3 has 18 amino acids. The CDR3 DNA has 54 bases and is translated from base 1. The chain is encoded by TRBV7-2 joined to TRBJ2-3; the junction holds 9 bases that match TRBD2. The sequence was collected from a woman aged 80 or over in good health. Source material: blood. For the CDR3, the sequence is CASSLWSSGANRTDTQYF. The nucleotide sequence reads as follows: TGTGCCAGCAGCTTATGGTCTAGCGGGGCGAATCGCACAGATACGCAGTATTTT. The full variable domain, with segments outside the CDR3 supplied by the reference TRBV7-2 and TRBJ2-3 proteins, appears as GAGVSQSPSNKVTEKGKDVELRCDPISGHTALYWYRQSLGQGLEFLIYFQGNSAPDKSGLPSDRFSAERTGGSVSTLTIQRTQQEDSAVYLCASSLWSSGANRTDTQYFGPGTRLTVL.